Following are 11 T cell receptor beta chains from one sample sequenced in a study of tumor-infiltrating lymphocytes in primary liver carcinoma. The roughly 17-32 mg bulk tissue piece was not sorted before simultaneous RNA and DNA extraction. The template, 500 ng total RNA, yielded TCR beta cDNA made with a constant-region primer. Nested multiplex PCR, run for three rounds with slightly modified ARM-PCR, yielded TCR beta libraries. Two initial PCR rounds of roughly 10 cycles each paired TRBV1-TRBV30 forward primers with a C-beta reverse primer. MiXCR, run by TCRdb on the multiplex PCR reads, gives a single entry per CDR3 protein. The sample holds tens of thousands of distinct CDR3 sequences; over 65% are singletons and the top ten take less than 35%. Sequenced sample: liver tumor tissue from sampling region 5. Subset specified: tumor region T5, tumor centre. These receptors were collected from a man aged 35 to 55 with primary liver carcinoma and hepatitis B virus infection.

Note on this clonotype: One end of the junction does not line up with germline, which may come from a read error. The rearrangement uses TRBV12-3 or TRBV12-4 and TRBJ2-1; TRBD2 matches at 7 bases. The CDR3 contains 16 residues. Here the CDR3 reads CASSLRSGNFYNKQFF. CDR3 in DNA: TGTGCCAGTAGCTTGCGAAGCGGGAACTTCTACAATAAGCAGTTCTTC.

For this clonotype: Its ends do not fully match the called genes, so a read error is possible. The chain carries TRBV4-2 and TRBJ2-7, with 8 bases aligning to TRBD1. Germline lookup yields CDR1 LGHNA and CDR2 YNFKEQ. The CDR3 covers 15 residues. CDR3 DNA: TGTGCCAGCAGCCAAGGTGACAGGGGTGTATACGAGCAGCACTTC. This codes for CASSQGDRGVYEQHF.

A note on this clonotype: Given the absence of the conserved phenylalanine or tryptophan at the CDR3 end, a read error is likely. The rearrangement links TRBV6-1 to TRBJ2-3, with a weak D call TRBD2 (5 bases). Deletions cut 2 bases from V and 0 bases from J, with 18 bases between. The CDR3 length is 18 residues. Germline CDR1 and CDR2: MNHNS and SASEGT. The CDR3, as DNA: TGTGCCAGCAGTGAACCAGCTGGCGGGTCGTATAGCACAGATACGCAGTATTTA. The encoded protein is CASSEPAGGSYSTDTQYL.

Points on this clonotype: One end of the junction varies from germline; a read error may be responsible. The CDR3 DNA is TGTGTCAGCAGCTTTTACGGTCTGAACATTCAGTACTTC. Its translation is CVSSFYGLNIQYF. The chain combines TRBV11-2 with TRBJ2-4; D is uncertain. This CDR3 is 13 amino acids long. The germline V gene encodes CDR1 SGHAT and CDR2 FQNNGV. Drawing the rest from reference TRBV11-2 and TRBJ2-4, the complete variable domain is EAGVAQSPRYKIIEKRQSVAFWCNPISGHATLYWYQQILGQGPKLLIQFQNNGVVDDSQLPKDRFSAERLKGVDSTLKIQPAKLEDSAVYLCVSSFYGLNIQYFGAGTRLSVL.

The gene calls are TRBV11-2 and TRBJ2-7, with 14 positions matching TRBD2. Germline V gene lookup returns CDR1 SGHAT and CDR2 FQNNGV. This CDR3 has 19 residues. The V gene end was trimmed by 1 base and the J gene end by 4 bases; junction bases not matched to a gene: 12. The CDR3 loop is CASSLGPPGLAGEGYEQYF. The CDR3 DNA sequence: TGTGCCAGCAGCTTAGGACCGCCGGGACTAGCGGGAGAGGGGTACGAGCAGTACTTC.

V gene TRBV11-2 combines with J gene TRBJ2-1; maybe TRBD2 (5 bases). Trimming pared 8 bases from V and 10 bases from J, leaving 18 bases between. The germline V gene encodes CDR1 SGHAT and CDR2 FQNNGV. The CDR3 is made up of 13 amino acids. CDR3 residues: CASGSGLAMEQFF. The CDR3 nucleotides are TGTGCCAGCGGTTCCGGGCTAGCCATGGAGCAGTTCTTC.

Worth noting for this clonotype: A read error may explain this, as a much larger clone is one base away. The chain uses TRBV5-1 and TRBJ2-1, with D maybe TRBD1 (6 bases). The V gene's germline CDR1 is SGHRS and CDR2 YFSETQ. This CDR3 is built from 14 residues. The V end was cut by 4 bases, the J end by 8 bases, with 16 bases between. The CDR3 sequence: CASSVSGAEYEQFF. The CDR3 coding sequence is TGCGCCAGCAGCGTGTCAGGGGCCGAATATGAGCAGTTCTTC.

As for this clonotype: Mismatch with germline at one junction end may stem from a read error. The V and J genes are TRBV10-3 and TRBJ2-1, with a possible D match to TRBD2 (5 bases). The germline V gene has CDR1 ENHRY and CDR2 SYGVKD. CDR3 size: 13 residues. CDR3 protein: CAMSQAEGYEQFF. The CDR3 region has the DNA TGTGCCATGAGTCAAGCGGAAGGGTATGAACAGTTCTTC.

Of note for this clonotype: The conserved phenylalanine or tryptophan is not found at the CDR3 terminus, so this likely reflects a read error. This chain connects TRBV29-1 to TRBJ2-2; 8 nucleotides agree with TRBD1. The CDR3 runs to 11 residues. CDR1 and CDR2 (germline): SQVTM, ANQGSEA. V trimming: 7 bases; J trimming: 8 bases; junction bases outside the gene matches: 3. The CDR3 sequence is CSAQGAGELFS. The CDR3 DNA is TGCAGCGCCCAGGGGGCTGGGGAGCTGTTTTCT.

The J gene is TRBJ1-1, the V gene TRBV6-5; no clear D. Germline V gives CDR1 MNHEY, CDR2 SVGAGI. V shed 10 bases and J shed 1 base, with 22 bases lying between them. This CDR3 is built from 16 residues. The CDR3 region has the DNA TGTGCCAACAGCCCCGGTGACGACATCAGGAACACTGAAGCTTTCTTT. This sequence encodes CANSPGDDIRNTEAFF.

V is TRBV10-2 and J is TRBJ2-1, with 8 nucleotides matching TRBD2. Germline CDR1 reads WSHSY; CDR2 reads SAAADI. With 7 bases clipped from V and 5 bases from J, the junction kept 10 bases outside the gene matches. This CDR3 spans 15 amino acids. The DNA for the CDR3 is TGCGCCAGCACTCCTAGACAAGCGGGGGACAATGAGCAGTTCTTC. This sequence encodes CASTPRQAGDNEQFF.